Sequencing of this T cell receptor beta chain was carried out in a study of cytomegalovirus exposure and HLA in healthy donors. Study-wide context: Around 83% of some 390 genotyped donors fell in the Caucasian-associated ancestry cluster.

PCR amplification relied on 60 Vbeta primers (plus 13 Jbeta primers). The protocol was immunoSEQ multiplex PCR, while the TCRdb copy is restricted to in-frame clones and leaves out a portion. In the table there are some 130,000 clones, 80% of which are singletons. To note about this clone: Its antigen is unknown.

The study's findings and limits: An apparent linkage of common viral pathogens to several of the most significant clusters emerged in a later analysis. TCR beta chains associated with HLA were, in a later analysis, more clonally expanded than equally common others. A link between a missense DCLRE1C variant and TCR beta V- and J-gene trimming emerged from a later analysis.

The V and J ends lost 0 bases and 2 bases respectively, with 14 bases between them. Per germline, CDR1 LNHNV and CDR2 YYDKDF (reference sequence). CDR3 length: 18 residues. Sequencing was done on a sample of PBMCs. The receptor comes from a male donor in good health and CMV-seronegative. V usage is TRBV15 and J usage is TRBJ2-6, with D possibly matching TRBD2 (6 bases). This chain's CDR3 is CATSRDNEGRPGANVLTF. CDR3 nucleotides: TGTGCCACCAGCAGAGATAATGAGGGGAGGCCTGGGGCCAACGTCCTGACTTTC.